This TCR beta chain was identified in a study of cytomegalovirus exposure and HLA in healthy donors. The study ran its PCR with 60 Vbeta and 13 Jbeta primers. Sequencing was performed with immunoSEQ multiplex PCR; in TCRdb, only in-frame clones are kept and a portion is missing. The sample lists 180,000 or so clones; around 82% were seen once. Germline assignment: CDR1 KGHSH and CDR2 LQKENI. The V end lost 1 base, the J end lost 2 bases, and 9 bases lay between the germline ends. This CDR3 comprises 15 residues. This clone was seen once. What was sequenced was PBMCs. The clonotype comes from a male donor in good health and CMV-seronegative. The gene calls are TRBV18 and TRBJ1-3; D may be TRBD1 (6 bases). The CDR3 DNA reads TGTGCCAGCTCACCACTTGGGGGCCCTGGAAACACCATATATTTT. It translates to CASSPLGGPGNTIYF.